These T cell receptor beta chains were read from a single sample in a study of cytomegalovirus exposure and HLA in healthy donors. Profiling relied on immunoSEQ multiplex PCR, and the TCRdb table lists in-frame clones only, not all of them. Of about 100,000 clones listed, about 74% are singletons. Sequences were obtained from PBMCs. The receptors here all came from a woman under 30 in good health and CMV-seropositive. CDR3s include the opening cysteine and the closing phenylalanine or tryptophan. The D gene is left open where the match is weak. Size values are once, few and many counts, or a class for expanded clones, and some rows have none.

j_call d_call clone_size v_call cdr3_aa cdr3_nt
TRBJ1-6 NA NA TRBV6-1 CASKGSDNSPLHF TGTGCCAGCAAAGGTAGCGATAATTCACCCCTCCACTTT
TRBJ2-7 TRBD2 NA TRBV29-1 CSVEGSGSTYEQYF TGCAGCGTTGAGGGTAGCGGGAGTACCTACGAGCAGTACTTC
TRBJ2-4 TRBD2 NA TRBV7-9 CANPPRRAGGNIQYF TGTGCCAACCCTCCCCGGAGGGCCGGGGGGAACATTCAGTACTTC
TRBJ1-5 TRBD1 NA TRBV5-6 CASSTGTGGYSNQPQHF TGTGCCAGCAGCACCGGGACAGGGGGTTATAGCAATCAGCCCCAGCATTTT
TRBJ2-6 NA NA TRBV30 CAWRARNLPTGSGANVLTF TGTGCCTGGAGGGCCCGAAACCTCCCCACAGGGTCTGGGGCCAACGTCCTGACTTTC
TRBJ1-5 TRBD1 NA TRBV18 CASSQNRGSVGNQPQHF TGTGCCAGCTCACAAAACAGGGGGTCGGTAGGCAATCAGCCCCAGCATTTT
TRBJ1-1 TRBD1 NA TRBV9 CASSVAATGAEKNTEAFF TGTGCCAGCAGCGTAGCTGCTACAGGGGCCGAGAAGAACACTGAAGCTTTCTTT
TRBJ2-1 TRBD2 NA TRBV28 CASSRTSGSPNEQFF TGTGCCAGCAGTAGGACTAGCGGGAGCCCCAATGAGCAGTTCTTC
TRBJ2-7 NA NA TRBV9 CASSAPEGYEQYF TGTGCCAGCAGCGCCCCCGAGGGCTACGAGCAGTACTTC
TRBJ2-3 NA once TRBV13 CASSSGTSTDTQYF TGTGCCAGCAGCTCCGGGACTAGCACAGATACGCAGTATTTT
TRBJ2-3 NA NA TRBV10-3 CAISERARAEDTQYF TGTGCCATCAGTGAAAGGGCCAGGGCGGAAGATACGCAGTATTTT